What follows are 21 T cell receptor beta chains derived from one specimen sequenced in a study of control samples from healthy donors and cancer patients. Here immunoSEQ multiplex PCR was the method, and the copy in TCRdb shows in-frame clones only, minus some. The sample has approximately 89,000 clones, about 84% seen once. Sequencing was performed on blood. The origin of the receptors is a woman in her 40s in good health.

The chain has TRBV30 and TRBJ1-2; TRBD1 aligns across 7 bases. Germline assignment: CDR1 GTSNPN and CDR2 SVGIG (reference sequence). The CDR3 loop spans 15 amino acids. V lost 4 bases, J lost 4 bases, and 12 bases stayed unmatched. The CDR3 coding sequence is TGTGCCTGGATGGGGAAACAGGGGCTGGGCTATGGCTACACCTTC. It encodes CAWMGKQGLGYGYTF.

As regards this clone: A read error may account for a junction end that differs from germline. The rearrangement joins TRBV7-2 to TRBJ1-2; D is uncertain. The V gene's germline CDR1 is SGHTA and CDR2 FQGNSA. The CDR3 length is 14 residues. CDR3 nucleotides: TGTGCCAGCAGATTCCGGGATGGCGGCTATGGCTGGGCCTTC. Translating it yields CASRFRDGGYGWAF.

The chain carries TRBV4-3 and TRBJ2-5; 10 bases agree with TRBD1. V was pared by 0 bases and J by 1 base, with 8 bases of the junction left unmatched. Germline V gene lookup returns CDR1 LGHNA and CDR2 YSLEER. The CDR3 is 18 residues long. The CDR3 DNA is TGCGCCAGCAGCCAAGATCTGATAGGGACAGGGGTCCAAGAGACCCAGTACTTC. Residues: CASSQDLIGTGVQETQYF.

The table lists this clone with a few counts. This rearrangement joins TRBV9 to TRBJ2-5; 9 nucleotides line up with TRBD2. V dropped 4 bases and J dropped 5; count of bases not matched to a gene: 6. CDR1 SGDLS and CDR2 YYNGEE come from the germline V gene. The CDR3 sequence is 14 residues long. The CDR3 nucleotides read TGTGCCAGCAGCCTAGGCGGGGGGGCCGAGACCCAGTACTTC. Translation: CASSLGGGAETQYF.

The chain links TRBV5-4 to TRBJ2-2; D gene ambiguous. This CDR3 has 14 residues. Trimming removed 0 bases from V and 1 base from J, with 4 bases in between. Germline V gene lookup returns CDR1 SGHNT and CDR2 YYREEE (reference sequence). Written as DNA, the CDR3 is TGTGCCAGCAGCTTGGCGGGGAACACCGGGGAGCTGTTTTTT. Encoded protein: CASSLAGNTGELFF. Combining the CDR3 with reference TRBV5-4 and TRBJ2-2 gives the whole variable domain ETGVTQSPTHLIKTRGQQVTLRCSSQSGHNTVSWYQQALGQGPQFIFQYYREEENGRGNFPPRFSGLQFPNYSSELNVNALELDDSALYLCASSLAGNTGELFFGEGSRLTVL.

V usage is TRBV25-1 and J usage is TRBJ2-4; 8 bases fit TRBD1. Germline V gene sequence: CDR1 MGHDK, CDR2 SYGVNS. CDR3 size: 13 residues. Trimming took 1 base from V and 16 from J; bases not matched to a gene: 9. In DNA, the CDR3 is TGTGCCAGCAGTGAATTCGGGACAGGTCGCCCCTACTTC. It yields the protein CASSEFGTGRPYF.

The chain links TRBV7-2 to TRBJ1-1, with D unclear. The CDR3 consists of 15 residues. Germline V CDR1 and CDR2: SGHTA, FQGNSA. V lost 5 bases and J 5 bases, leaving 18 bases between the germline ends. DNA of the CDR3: TGTGCCAGCAGCCCGGGCTTCACCGGCAGGACTGAAGCTTTCTTT. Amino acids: CASSPGFTGRTEAFF.

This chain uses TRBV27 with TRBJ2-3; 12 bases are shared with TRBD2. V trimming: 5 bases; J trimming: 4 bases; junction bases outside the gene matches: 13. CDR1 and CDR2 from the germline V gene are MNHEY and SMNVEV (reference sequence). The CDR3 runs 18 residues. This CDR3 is CASSPRRGTSGRPDTQYF. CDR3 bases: TGTGCCAGCAGTCCCAGGCGCGGGACTAGCGGGCGGCCAGATACGCAGTATTTT.

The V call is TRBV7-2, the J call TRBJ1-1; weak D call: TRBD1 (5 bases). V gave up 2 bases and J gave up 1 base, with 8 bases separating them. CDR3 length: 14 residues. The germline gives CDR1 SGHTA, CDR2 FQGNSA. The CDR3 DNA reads TGTGCCAGCAGCTTACAAAGGGGGAACACTGAAGCTTTCTTT. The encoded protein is CASSLQRGNTEAFF.

The CDR3 DNA reads as TGCGCCAGCAGCTCGGGACAGGGGGCCTCTGGGGCCAACGTCCTGACTTTC. Translated, it gives CASSSGQGASGANVLTF. This chain connects TRBV5-1 to TRBJ2-6; the match to TRBD1 covers 12 bases. The germline gives CDR1 SGHRS, CDR2 YFSETQ. The CDR3 loop spans 17 amino acids. Unmatched junction bases numbered 1, after V lost 3 bases and J lost 0 bases.

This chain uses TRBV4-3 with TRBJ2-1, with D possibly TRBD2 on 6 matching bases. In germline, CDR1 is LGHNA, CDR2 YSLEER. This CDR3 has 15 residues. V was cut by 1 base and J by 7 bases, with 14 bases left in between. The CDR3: CASSQGGRGRNEQFF. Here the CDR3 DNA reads TGCGCCAGCAGCCAAGGTGGGAGAGGGAGGAATGAGCAGTTCTTC.

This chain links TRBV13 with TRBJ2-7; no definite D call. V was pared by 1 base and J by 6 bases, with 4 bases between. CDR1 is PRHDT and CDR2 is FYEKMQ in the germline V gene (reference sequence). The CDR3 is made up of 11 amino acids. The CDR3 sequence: CASSLVGEQYF. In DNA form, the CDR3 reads TGTGCCAGCAGCTTAGTGGGCGAGCAGTACTTC.

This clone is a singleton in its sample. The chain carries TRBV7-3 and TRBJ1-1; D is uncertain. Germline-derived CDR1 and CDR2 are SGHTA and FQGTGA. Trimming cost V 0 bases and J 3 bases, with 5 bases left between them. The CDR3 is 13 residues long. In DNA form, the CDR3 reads TGTGCCAGCAGCTTAACGGGATACACTGAAGCTTTCTTT. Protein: CASSLTGYTEAFF.

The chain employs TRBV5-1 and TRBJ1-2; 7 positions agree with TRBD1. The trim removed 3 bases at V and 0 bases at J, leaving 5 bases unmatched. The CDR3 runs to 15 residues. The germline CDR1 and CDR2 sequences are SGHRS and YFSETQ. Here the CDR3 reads CASSSTGQANYGYTF. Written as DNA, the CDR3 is TGCGCCAGCAGCTCAACAGGACAGGCTAACTATGGCTACACCTTC.

The CDR3 here is CASSPEEGRTDTQYF. Here the CDR3 DNA reads TGTGCCAGCAGCCCCGAGGAGGGTCGCACAGATACGCAGTATTTT. V is TRBV6-5 and J is TRBJ2-3; D is perhaps TRBD2 (6 bases). The CDR3 has 15 residues. The germline V gene has CDR1 MNHEY and CDR2 SVGAGI. Trimming cost V 6 bases and J 1 base, with 14 bases left between them.

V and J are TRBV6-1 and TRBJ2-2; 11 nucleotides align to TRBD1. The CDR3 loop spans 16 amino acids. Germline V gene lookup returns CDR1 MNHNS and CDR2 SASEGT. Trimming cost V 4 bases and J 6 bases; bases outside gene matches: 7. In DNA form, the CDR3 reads TGTGCCAGCAGTGGGACAGGGGGCAAGAGGGCCGGGGAGCTGTTTTTT. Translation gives CASSGTGGKRAGELFF.

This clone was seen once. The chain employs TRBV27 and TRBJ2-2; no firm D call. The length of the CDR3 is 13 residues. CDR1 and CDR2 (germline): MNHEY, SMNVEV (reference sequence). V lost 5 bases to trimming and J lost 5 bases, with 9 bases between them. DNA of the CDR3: TGTGCCAGCAGTCCTATTGGGACCGGGGAGCTGTTTTTT. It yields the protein CASSPIGTGELFF.

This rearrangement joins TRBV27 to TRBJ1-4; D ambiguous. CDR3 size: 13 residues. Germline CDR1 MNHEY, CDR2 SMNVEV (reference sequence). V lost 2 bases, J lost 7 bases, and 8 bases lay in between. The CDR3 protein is CASSLVLGEKLFF. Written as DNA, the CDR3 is TGTGCCAGCAGTTTAGTCCTGGGTGAAAAACTGTTTTTT.

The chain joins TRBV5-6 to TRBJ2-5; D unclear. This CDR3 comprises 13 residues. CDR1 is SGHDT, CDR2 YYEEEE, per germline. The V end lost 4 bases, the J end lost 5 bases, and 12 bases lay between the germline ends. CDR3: CASSLMLGETQYF. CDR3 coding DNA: TGTGCCAGCAGCCTGATGTTGGGGGAGACCCAGTACTTC.

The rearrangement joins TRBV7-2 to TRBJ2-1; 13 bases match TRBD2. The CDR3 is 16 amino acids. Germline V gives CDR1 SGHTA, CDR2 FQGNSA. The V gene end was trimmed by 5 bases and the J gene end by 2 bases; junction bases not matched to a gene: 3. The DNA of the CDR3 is TGTGCCAGCAGCACTACTAGCGGGGGGGCCTACAATGAGCAGTTCTTC. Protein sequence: CASSTTSGGAYNEQFF.

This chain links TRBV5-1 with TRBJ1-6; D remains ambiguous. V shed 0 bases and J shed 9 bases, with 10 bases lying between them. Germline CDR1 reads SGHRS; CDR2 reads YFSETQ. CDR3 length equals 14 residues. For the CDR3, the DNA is TGCGCCAGCAGCTTGGCAGGTGGGAGTTCACCCCTCCACTTT. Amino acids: CASSLAGGSSPLHF.